The source of this TCR beta chain is a study of CD8 T cells in ankylosing spondylitis (dated by TCRdb to the late 2010s). The study in broad terms: T cell receptor beta repertoires were profiled in healthy donors and ankylosing spondylitis patients so that disease-linked TCR variants could be found. In total, the full study cohort was made up of 108 healthy donors and 25 to 30 ankylosing spondylitis patients. Peripheral blood samples were taken, and synovial fluid was additionally collected from ankylosing spondylitis patients. General conclusions and limits of the study: Blood from ankylosing spondylitis patients appeared to be characterized by a TCR beta motif made up of under 10 highly homologous amino acid variants. Some TCR beta motif variants had previously been reported in synovial fluid and blood of reactive arthritis patients, which suggested common disease-initiation mechanisms. The disease-linked clones were reported to be significantly enriched in matched synovial fluid samples from ankylosing spondylitis patients. A CD8+ phenotype was shown by the disease-linked clones, which were found at relatively low frequencies in peripheral blood.

This clonotype was found a few times. Its binding antigen is unknown. Base qualities are not provided; no much larger clone lies one nucleotide away. Instrument on record: Illumina HiSeq 2500. Quantitative 5'-RACE with molecular barcodes was used to prepare TCR beta libraries. The study's own analysis went as follows. To identify disease-linked TCR variants, a new computational method was used, one built on a probabilistic model of VDJ rearrangement. The public sequencing data were trimmed at Q25 with fastp and processed into clonotypes with MiXCR by TCRdb, which kept only in-frame beta chains. A single entry per CDR3 protein holds the most common genes and DNA from its merged rows. The V and J calls shown here were made by TCRdb, not taken from the authors' results. The sample table holds about 700,000 distinct CDR3 sequences, of which around 20% were seen once. The ten most abundant clones make up 15% to 20% of the sample.

The sequenced material came from blood, either unsorted or a sorted T cell fraction (not recorded which). This clonotype was obtained from a male donor with ankylosing spondylitis.

The nucleotide sequence reads as follows: TGCGCCAGCAGCACTGGGACAGGGGATGGCTACACCTTC. Its translation is CASSTGTGDGYTF. The chain was built from TRBV5-1 and TRBJ1-2, and 10 junctional nucleotides match TRBD1. The germline V gene sets CDR1 to SGHRS and CDR2 to YFSETQ. V is cut back by 4 bases and J by 6 bases, with 3 bases in the junction unmatched. Counted from cysteine to phenylalanine, this CDR3 has 13 amino acids. Just CDR3 DNA is preserved here, 39 bases in frame from base 1.